One and the same sample provided the 2 T cell receptor beta chains below, sequenced in a study of Ad26.COV2.S vaccination and SARS-CoV-2 variants. This table comes from immunoSEQ multiplex PCR, and its TCRdb copy is limited to in-frame clones, with some not included. Here the sample spans under 550,000 clones, approximately 87% being singletons. Specified treatment: roughly 19 received Ad26.COV2.S at low or high dose, single or two shots; roughly five received placebo; per-sample allocation not given. Following the first vaccine or placebo injection, samples were taken on day 63. The source material was peripheral blood, sampled in a trial of Ad26.COV2.S vaccine versus placebo. The receptors originated from a person aged 18 to 59 who received the Ad26.COV2.S COVID-19 vaccine or a placebo.

This chain joins TRBV7-2 and TRBJ2-7; the D call may be TRBD1 or TRBD2 (5 bases each). V was pared by 3 bases and J by 3 bases, with 12 bases between. There are 14 residues in the CDR3. The germline gives CDR1 SGHTA, CDR2 FQGNSA. This CDR3 reads CASSFRDGNYEQYF. Written as DNA, the CDR3 is TGTGCCAGCAGCTTTAGGGACGGAAACTACGAGCAGTACTTC.

The J gene is TRBJ2-2, the V gene TRBV5-1; perhaps TRBD2 as D (5 bases). Germline V lookup: CDR1 SGHRS, CDR2 YFSETQ. CDR3 length equals 16 residues. V lost 2 bases and J lost 0, with 11 bases in between. In DNA form, the CDR3 reads TGCGCCAGCAGCTTCTCACTCGGGGCGAACACCGGGGAGCTGTTTTTT. This gives the protein CASSFSLGANTGELFF.